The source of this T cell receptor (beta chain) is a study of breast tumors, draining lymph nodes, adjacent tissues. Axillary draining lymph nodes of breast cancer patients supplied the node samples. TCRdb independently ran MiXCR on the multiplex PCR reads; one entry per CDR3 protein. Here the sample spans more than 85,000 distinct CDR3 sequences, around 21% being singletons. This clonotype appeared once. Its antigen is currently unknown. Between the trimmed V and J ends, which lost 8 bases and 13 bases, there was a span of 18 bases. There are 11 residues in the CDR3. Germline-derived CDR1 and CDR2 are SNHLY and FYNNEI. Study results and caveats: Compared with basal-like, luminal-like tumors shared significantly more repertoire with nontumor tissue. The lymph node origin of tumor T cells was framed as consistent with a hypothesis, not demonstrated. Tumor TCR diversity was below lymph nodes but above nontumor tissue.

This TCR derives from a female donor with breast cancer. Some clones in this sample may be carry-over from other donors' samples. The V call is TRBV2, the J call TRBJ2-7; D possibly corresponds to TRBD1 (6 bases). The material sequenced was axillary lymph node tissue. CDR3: CASLVTGTTYF. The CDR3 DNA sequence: TGTGCCAGCTTAGTAACCGGGACAACTTACTTC.